What follows is one TCR beta chain and its context. Antigen specificity is unknown. The data stem from a study of T cell responses to AZD1222 COVID-19 vaccine. For the study at large: Second-dose recipients at about 4 or about 12 weeks were treated as one pooled group. Study observations and caveats: Repertoire collection took place solely once the T cell response had peaked. At 160-218 and 743-854, vaccine-associated CD4 TCRs were dominant, and they spanned spike. The donor group comprised mostly white British people and more females; the analysis possibly underestimated clonal diversity.

Germline CDR1 is SGHTA and CDR2 is FQGNSA. The ends lost 5 bases at V and 1 base at J; junction bases unmatched: 4. The CDR3 consists of 15 residues. Generated by immunoSEQ multiplex PCR, the TCRdb table keeps only in-frame clones and is missing some. The sample includes some 96,000 clones, around 90% of them seen just once. This receptor was identified in an adult in good health. J is TRBJ1-5 and V is TRBV7-2, with 8 bases lining up with TRBD1. Source: peripheral blood, taken on day 0 of AZD1222 vaccination. The CDR3 region is CASSPGTGSNQPQHF. The CDR3 coding sequence is TGTGCCAGCAGCCCAGGGACAGGAAGCAATCAGCCCCAGCATTTT.